A single sample gave rise to the 15 T cell receptor beta chains below, sequenced in a study of blood T cell repertoires in COVID-19. This table comes from immunoSEQ multiplex PCR, and its TCRdb copy is limited to in-frame clones, with some not included. The table lists about 120,000 clones, about 89% of them singletons. The sample consisted of peripheral blood. All receptors derive from a human donor with acute or convalescent COVID-19. The donor label of this sample is uncertain.

The V call is TRBV19, the J call TRBJ2-5, with a weak D call TRBD1 (6 bases). Germline CDR1 and CDR2: LNHDA and SQIVND (reference sequence). Between the trimmed V and J ends, which lost 5 bases and 0 bases, there was a span of 13 bases. The CDR3 loop spans 15 amino acids. The CDR3 here is CASSDRSMYQETQYF. The DNA of the CDR3 is TGTGCCAGTAGTGACAGGTCCATGTACCAAGAGACCCAGTACTTC.

V gene TRBV6-4 combines with J gene TRBJ1-2; tentatively, D is TRBD1 (5 bases). Germline V gene sequence: CDR1 MRHNA, CDR2 SNTAGT. Trimming removed 6 bases from V and 4 bases from J, with 18 bases in between. The CDR3 length is 15 residues. CDR3 protein: CASRVGDDGAYGYTF. The CDR3 DNA reads as TGTGCCAGCAGAGTCGGAGACGATGGGGCCTATGGCTACACCTTC.

CDR3: CASSPGTGIFTEAFF. The CDR3 DNA sequence: TGTGCCAGCAGCCCCGGGACAGGGATCTTCACTGAAGCTTTCTTT. V and J are TRBV11-2 and TRBJ1-1; TRBD1 agrees at 9 bases. This CDR3 region has 15 residues. Germline CDR1 and CDR2: SGHAT and FQNNGV. V lost 5 bases and J lost 4; bases outside the gene matches: 8.

For the CDR3, the DNA is TGTGCCACCAGCAGCCGTGGGACAGGGACACGAGCTTTCTTT. It encodes CATSSRGTGTRAFF. This chain uses TRBV15 with TRBJ1-1, with 9 bases identical to TRBD1. The CDR3 is made up of 14 amino acids. V lost 3 bases, J lost 10 bases, and 9 bases stayed unmatched. Germline lookup yields CDR1 LNHNV and CDR2 YYDKDF (reference sequence).

V is TRBV9 and J is TRBJ2-1; no clear D. The CDR3 consists of 14 residues. Trimming removed 1 base at V and 4 bases at J, with 9 bases between. In germline, CDR1 is SGDLS, CDR2 YYNGEE. As DNA, the CDR3 is TGTGCCAGCAGCGTAAGTACTAATTACAATGAGCAGTTCTTC. The encoded protein is CASSVSTNYNEQFF.

The chain joins TRBV18 to TRBJ2-2, with TRBD2 matching over 7 bases. Germline CDR1 is KGHSH and CDR2 is LQKENI. Trimming removed 3 bases from V and 5 bases from J; junction bases left unmatched: 15. The CDR3 is 18 residues long. The CDR3 DNA reads TGTGCCAGCTCACCCGCACTTCTAGCGGCAATGGGAACCGGGGAGCTGTTTTTT. Translation gives CASSPALLAAMGTGELFF. The variable domain in full, completed from reference TRBV18 and TRBJ2-2, reads NAGVMQNPRHLVRRRGQEARLRCSPMKGHSHVYWYRQLPEEGLKFMVYLQKENIIDESGMPKERFSAEFPKEGPSILRIQQVVRGDSAAYFCASSPALLAAMGTGELFFGEGSRLTVL.

The CDR3 here is CASSIQARMGGEQYF. The CDR3 DNA reads TGTGCCAGTAGTATTCAGGCCCGAATGGGAGGAGAGCAGTACTTC. The V gene is TRBV19, the J gene TRBJ2-7; D may be TRBD2 (6 bases). From germline, CDR1 is LNHDA and CDR2 SQIVND (reference sequence). The CDR3 totals 15 residues. V was shortened by 3 bases and J by 7 bases, with 19 bases between the two germline ends.

This chain connects TRBV9 to TRBJ2-1, with 7 nucleotides matching TRBD2. J was trimmed by 1 base and V by 0 bases; bases with no gene match: 1. The CDR3 spans 15 residues. Germline values: CDR1 SGDLS, CDR2 YYNGEE. CDR3 DNA: TGTGCCAGCAGCGTAGCGGGGGGTTCCTACAATGAGCAGTTCTTC. Translating it yields CASSVAGGSYNEQFF.

This rearrangement joins TRBV10-3 to TRBJ2-5; 10 bases fit TRBD2. V gave up 6 bases and J gave up 2 bases; unmatched junction bases: 6. CDR1 ENHRY and CDR2 SYGVKD come from the germline V gene. The CDR3 extends over 15 amino acids. DNA of the CDR3: TGTGCCATCAGGAGTGGACTAGCGGAACAAGAGACCCAGTACTTC. It codes for CAIRSGLAEQETQYF.

J is TRBJ1-6 and V is TRBV28, with 7 bases matching TRBD1. The length of the CDR3 is 13 residues. Germline-derived CDR1 and CDR2 are MDHEN and SYDVKM. V gave up 5 bases and J gave up 7 bases; unmatched junction bases: 2. CDR3 bases: TGTGCCAGCAGTCCGGACAGGAATTCACCCCTCCACTTT. This translates into CASSPDRNSPLHF.

The chain recombines TRBV4-1 with TRBJ2-7, with TRBD1 identical over 10 bases. Trimming cost V 3 bases and J 3 bases; bases outside gene matches: 14. The CDR3 runs to 18 residues. CDR1 is MGHRA and CDR2 is YSYEKL in the germline V gene. CDR3 bases: TGCGCCAGCAGCCACCTAGACAGGGGGCTTGTCGGGAGCTACGAGCAGTACTTC. This translates into CASSHLDRGLVGSYEQYF.

The rearrangement uses TRBV27 and TRBJ1-6; D perhaps matches TRBD1 (5 bases). The CDR3 extends over 14 amino acids. Between the trimmed V and J ends, which lost 2 bases and 10 bases, there was a span of 12 bases. Germline values: CDR1 MNHEY, CDR2 SMNVEV (reference sequence). CDR3 loop: CASSLKGPVSPLHF. Written as DNA, the CDR3 is TGTGCCAGCAGTTTAAAGGGGCCTGTGTCACCCCTCCACTTT.

V is TRBV3-1 (or the pseudogene TRBV3-2) and J is TRBJ2-1; 7 positions agree with TRBD2. The junction had 12 bases not matched to a gene; V was cut back by 1 base and J by 6 bases. In germline, CDR1 is LGHDT, CDR2 YNNKEL (reference sequence). The CDR3 totals 17 residues. CDR3 sequence: CASSQVSGSSSVNEQFF. The CDR3 DNA is TGTGCCAGCAGCCAAGTTAGCGGGTCTTCTTCAGTCAATGAGCAGTTCTTC.

The chain uses TRBV9 and TRBJ1-1; D possibly corresponds to TRBD1 (6 bases). The CDR3 sequence is 17 residues long. CDR1 SGDLS and CDR2 YYNGEE come from the germline V gene. Trimming removed 1 base from V and 7 bases from J, with 23 bases in between. The CDR3 loop reads CASSVIWGIRGGIEAFF. The CDR3 DNA reads as TGTGCCAGCAGCGTAATTTGGGGGATTCGAGGGGGTATTGAAGCTTTCTTT. The full variable domain, in which reference TRBV9 and TRBJ1-1 provide the parts outside the CDR3, is DSGVTQTPKHLITATGQRVTLRCSPRSGDLSVYWYQQSLDQGLQFLIQYYNGEERAKGNILERFSAQQFPDLHSELNLSSLELGDSALYFCASSVIWGIRGGIEAFFGQGTRLTVV.

The chain recombines TRBV28 with TRBJ1-2, with D possibly being TRBD1 (5 bases). CDR3 length equals 11 residues. Germline CDR1 and CDR2: MDHEN and SYDVKM. Trimming left V 7 bases short and J 8 bases short, with 11 bases between. DNA for the CDR3: TGTGCCAGCACCCAGTGGGGCGGCTACACCTTC. Protein sequence: CASTQWGGYTF.